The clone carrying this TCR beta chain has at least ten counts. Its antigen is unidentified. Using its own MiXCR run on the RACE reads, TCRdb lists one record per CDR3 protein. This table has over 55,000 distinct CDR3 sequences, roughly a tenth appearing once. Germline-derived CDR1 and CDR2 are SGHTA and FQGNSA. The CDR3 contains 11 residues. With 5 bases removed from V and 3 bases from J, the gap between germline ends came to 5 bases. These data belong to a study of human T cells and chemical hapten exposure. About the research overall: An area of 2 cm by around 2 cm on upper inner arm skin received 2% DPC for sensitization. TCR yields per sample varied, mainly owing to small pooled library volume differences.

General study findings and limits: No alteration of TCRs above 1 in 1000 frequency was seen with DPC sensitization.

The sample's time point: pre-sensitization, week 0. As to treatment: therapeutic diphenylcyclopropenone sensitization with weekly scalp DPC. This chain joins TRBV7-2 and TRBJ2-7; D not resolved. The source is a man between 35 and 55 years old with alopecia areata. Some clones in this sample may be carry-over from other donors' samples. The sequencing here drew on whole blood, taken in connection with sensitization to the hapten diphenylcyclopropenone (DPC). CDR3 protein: CASSNHYEQYF. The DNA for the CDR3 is TGTGCCAGCAGCAACCACTACGAGCAGTACTTC.